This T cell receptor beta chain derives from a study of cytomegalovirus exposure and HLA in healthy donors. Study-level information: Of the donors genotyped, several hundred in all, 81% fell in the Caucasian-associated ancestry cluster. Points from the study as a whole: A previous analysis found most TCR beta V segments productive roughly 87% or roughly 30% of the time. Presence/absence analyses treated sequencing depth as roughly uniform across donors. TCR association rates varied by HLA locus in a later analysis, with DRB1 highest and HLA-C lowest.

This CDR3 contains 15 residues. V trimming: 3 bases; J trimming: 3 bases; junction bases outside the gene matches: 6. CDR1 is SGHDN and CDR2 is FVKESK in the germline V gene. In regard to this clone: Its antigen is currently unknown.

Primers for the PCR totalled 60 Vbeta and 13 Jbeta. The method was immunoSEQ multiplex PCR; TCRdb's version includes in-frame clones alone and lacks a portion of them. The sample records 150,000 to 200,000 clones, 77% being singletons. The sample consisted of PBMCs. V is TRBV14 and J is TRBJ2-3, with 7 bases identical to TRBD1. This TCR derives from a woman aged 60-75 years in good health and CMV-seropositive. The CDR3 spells CASSHRQGETDTQYF. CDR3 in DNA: TGTGCCAGCAGCCACCGACAGGGTGAAACAGATACGCAGTATTTT.